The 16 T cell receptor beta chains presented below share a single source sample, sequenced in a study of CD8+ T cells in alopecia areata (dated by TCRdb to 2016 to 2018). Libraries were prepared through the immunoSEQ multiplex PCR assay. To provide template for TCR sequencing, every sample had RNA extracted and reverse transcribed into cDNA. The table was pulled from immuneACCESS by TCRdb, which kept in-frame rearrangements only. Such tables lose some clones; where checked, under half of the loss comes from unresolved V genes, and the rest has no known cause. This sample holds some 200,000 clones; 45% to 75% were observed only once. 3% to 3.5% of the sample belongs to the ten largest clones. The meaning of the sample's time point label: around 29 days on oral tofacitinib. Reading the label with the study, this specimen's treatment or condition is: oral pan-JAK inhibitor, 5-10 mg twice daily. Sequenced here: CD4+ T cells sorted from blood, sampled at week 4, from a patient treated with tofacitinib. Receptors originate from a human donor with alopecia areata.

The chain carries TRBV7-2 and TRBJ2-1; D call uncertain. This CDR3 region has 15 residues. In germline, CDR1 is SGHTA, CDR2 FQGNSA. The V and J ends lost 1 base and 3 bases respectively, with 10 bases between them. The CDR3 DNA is TGTGCCAGCAGCTTAGGCAGAACCCTCTACAATGAGCAGTTCTTC. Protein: CASSLGRTLYNEQFF.

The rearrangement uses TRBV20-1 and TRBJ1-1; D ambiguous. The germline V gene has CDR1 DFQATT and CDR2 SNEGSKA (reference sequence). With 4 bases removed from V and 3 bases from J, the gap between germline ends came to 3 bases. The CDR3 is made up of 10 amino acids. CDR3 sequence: CSAKYTEAFF. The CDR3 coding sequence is TGCAGTGCTAAGTACACTGAAGCTTTCTTT.

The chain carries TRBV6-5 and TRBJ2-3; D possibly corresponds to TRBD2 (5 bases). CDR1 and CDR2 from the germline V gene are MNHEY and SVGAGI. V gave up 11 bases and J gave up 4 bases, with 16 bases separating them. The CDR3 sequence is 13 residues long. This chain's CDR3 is CASAGPASDTQYF. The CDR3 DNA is TGTGCCTCGGCGGGTCCCGCGTCAGATACGCAGTATTTT.

CDR3 coding DNA: TGTGCCAGCACCGGGATCTCCTACGAGCAGTACTTC. Protein: CASTGISYEQYF. The genes are TRBV28 and TRBJ2-7, with D possibly TRBD2 on 5 matching bases. V lost 7 bases to trimming and J lost 0 bases, with 7 bases between them. Germline loops: CDR1 MDHEN, CDR2 SYDVKM. This CDR3 spans 12 amino acids. The whole variable domain, remainder taken from reference TRBV28 and TRBJ2-7, is DVKVTQSSRYLVKRTGEKVFLECVQDMDHENMFWYRQDPGLGLRLIYFSYDVKMKEKGDIPEGYSVSREKKERFSLILESASTNQTSMYLCASTGISYEQYFGPGTRLTVT.

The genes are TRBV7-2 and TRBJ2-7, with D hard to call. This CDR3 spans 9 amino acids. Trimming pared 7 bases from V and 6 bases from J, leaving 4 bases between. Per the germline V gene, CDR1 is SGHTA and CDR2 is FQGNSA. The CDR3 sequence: CASTLEQYF. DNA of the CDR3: TGTGCCAGCACCCTCGAGCAGTACTTC. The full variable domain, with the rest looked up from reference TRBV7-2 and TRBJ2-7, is GAGVSQSPSNKVTEKGKDVELRCDPISGHTALYWYRQSLGQGLEFLIYFQGNSAPDKSGLPSDRFSAERTGGSVSTLTIQRTQQEDSAVYLCASTLEQYFGPGTRLTVT.

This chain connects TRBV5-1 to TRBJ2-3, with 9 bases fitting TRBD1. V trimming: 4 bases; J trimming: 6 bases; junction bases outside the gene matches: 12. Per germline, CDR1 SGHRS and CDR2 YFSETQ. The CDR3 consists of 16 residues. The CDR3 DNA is TGCGCCAGCAGCCGGGGACAGGGCCCAGCACAGGATACGCAGTATTTT. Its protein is CASSRGQGPAQDTQYF. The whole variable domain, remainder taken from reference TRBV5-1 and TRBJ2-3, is KAGVTQTPRYLIKTRGQQVTLSCSPISGHRSVSWYQQTPGQGLQFLFEYFSETQRNKGNFPGRFSGRQFSNSRSEMNVSTLELGDSALYLCASSRGQGPAQDTQYFGPGTRLTVL.

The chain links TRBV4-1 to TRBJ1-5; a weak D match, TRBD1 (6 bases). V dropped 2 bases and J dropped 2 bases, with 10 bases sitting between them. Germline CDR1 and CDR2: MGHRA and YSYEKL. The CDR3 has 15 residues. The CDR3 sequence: CASSQPGTRNQPQHF. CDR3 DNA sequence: TGCGCCAGCAGCCAACCCGGGACACGCAATCAGCCCCAGCATTTT.

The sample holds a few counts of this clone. The CDR3 region is CASSHALAGQETQYF. CDR3 nucleotides: TGTGCCAGCAGTCATGCCTTAGCGGGGCAAGAGACCCAGTACTTC. The chain carries TRBV6-6 and TRBJ2-5; 8 nucleotides line up with TRBD2. The CDR3 is 15 amino acids. Germline V gene data show CDR1 as MNHNY and CDR2 as SVGAGI (reference sequence). The junction had 7 bases not matched to a gene; V was cut back by 5 bases and J by 2 bases.

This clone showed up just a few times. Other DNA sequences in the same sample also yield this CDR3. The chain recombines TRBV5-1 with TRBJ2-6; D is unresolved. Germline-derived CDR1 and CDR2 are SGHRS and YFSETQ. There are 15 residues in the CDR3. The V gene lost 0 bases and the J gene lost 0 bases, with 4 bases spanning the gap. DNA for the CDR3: TGCGCCAGCAGCTTGGGAGGCTCTGGGGCCAACGTCCTGACTTTC. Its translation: CASSLGGSGANVLTF. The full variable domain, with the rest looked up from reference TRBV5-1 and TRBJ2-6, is KAGVTQTPRYLIKTRGQQVTLSCSPISGHRSVSWYQQTPGQGLQFLFEYFSETQRNKGNFPGRFSGRQFSNSRSEMNVSTLELGDSALYLCASSLGGSGANVLTFGAGSRLTVL.

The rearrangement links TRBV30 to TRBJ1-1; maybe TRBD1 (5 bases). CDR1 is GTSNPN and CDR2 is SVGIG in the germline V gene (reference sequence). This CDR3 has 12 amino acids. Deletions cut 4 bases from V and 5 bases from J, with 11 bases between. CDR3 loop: CAWTRAETEAFF. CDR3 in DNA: TGTGCCTGGACCAGGGCGGAGACTGAAGCTTTCTTT.

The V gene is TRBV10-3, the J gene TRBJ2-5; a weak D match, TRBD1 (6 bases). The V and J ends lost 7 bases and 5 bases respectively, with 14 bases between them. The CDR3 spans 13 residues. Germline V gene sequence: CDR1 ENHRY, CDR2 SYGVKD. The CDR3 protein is CAITPGVQETQYF. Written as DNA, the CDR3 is TGTGCCATCACCCCAGGGGTGCAGGAGACCCAGTACTTC.

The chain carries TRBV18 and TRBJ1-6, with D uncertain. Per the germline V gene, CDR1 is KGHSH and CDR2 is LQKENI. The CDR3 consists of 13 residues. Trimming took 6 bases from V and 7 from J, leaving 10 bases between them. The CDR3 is CASSPRSNSPLHF. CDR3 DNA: TGTGCCAGCTCGCCTAGATCGAATTCACCCCTCCACTTT.

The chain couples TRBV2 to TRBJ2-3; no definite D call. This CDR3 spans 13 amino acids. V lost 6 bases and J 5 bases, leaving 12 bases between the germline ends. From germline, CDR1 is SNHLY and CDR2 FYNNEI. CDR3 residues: CASRELVVDTQYF. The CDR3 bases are TGTGCCAGCAGGGAGCTCGTTGTAGATACGCAGTATTTT.

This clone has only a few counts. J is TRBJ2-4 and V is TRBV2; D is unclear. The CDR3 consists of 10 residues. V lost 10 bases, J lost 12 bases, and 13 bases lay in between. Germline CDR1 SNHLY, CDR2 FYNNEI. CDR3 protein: CATGRLNQYF. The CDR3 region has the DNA TGTGCCACCGGACGGCTCAATCAGTACTTC.

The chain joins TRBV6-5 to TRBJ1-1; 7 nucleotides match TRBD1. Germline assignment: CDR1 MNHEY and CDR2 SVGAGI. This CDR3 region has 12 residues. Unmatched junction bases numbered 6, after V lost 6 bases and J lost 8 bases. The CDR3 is CASSSPGGEAFF. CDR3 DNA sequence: TGTGCCAGCAGCTCACCAGGGGGGGAAGCTTTCTTT.

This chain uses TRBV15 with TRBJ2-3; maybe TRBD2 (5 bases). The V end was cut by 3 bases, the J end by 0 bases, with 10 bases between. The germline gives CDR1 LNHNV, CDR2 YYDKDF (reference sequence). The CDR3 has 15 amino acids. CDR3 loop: CATSRRGSSTDTQYF. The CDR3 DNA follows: TGTGCCACCAGCAGGCGCGGGTCTAGCACAGATACGCAGTATTTT.